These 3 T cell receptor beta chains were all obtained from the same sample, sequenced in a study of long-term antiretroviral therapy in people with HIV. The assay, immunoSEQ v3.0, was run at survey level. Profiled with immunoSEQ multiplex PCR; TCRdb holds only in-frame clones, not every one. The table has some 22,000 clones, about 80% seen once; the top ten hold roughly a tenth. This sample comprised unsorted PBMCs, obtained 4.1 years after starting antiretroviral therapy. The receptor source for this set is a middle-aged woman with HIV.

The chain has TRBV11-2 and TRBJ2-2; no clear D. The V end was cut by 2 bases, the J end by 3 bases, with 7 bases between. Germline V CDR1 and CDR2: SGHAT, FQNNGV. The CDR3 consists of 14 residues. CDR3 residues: CASSLRTDTGELFF. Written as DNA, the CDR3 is TGTGCCAGCAGCTTACGAACAGACACCGGGGAGCTGTTTTTT.

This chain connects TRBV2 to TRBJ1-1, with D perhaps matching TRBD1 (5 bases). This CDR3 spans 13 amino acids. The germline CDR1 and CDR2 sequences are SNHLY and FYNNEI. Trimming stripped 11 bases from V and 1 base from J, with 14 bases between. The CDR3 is CAGCRDQNTEAFF. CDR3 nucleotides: TGTGCCGGGTGCCGGGACCAGAACACTGAAGCTTTCTTT. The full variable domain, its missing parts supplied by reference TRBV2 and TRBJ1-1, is EPEVTQTPSHQVTQMGQEVILRCVPISNHLYFYWYRQILGQKVEFLVSFYNNEISEKSEIFDDQFSVERPDGSNFTLKIRSTKLEDSAMYFCAGCRDQNTEAFFGQGTRLTVV.

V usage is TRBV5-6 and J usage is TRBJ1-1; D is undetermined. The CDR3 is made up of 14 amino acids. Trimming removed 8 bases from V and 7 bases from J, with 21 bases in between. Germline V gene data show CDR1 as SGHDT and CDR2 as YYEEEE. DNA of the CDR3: TGTGCCAGTGAGGCGCAAATGGGGATAGATGAAGCTTTCTTT. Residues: CASEAQMGIDEAFF.